The 24 T cell receptor beta chains below come from one sample, sequenced in a study of T cells in Graves' hyperthyroidism and ophthalmopathy. Amplification targeted TCR beta CDR3 regions from RNA transcripts. The HTBI primer set served for first-round RT-PCR of the TCR CDR3. One entry per CDR3 protein, called by TCRdb with MiXCR from the multiplex PCR reads. Seen here are roughly 500,000 distinct CDR3 sequences, about half observed once, and the top ten hold over 15%. Sequenced material: peripheral blood or thyroid tissue (not recorded which). These receptors originate from an adult woman with Graves' disease, either hyperthyroidism or ophthalmopathy (not recorded which).

The rearrangement uses TRBV29-1 and TRBJ2-7, with TRBD1 matching over 7 bases. This CDR3 comprises 12 residues. V gave up 3 bases and J gave up 6 bases; unmatched junction bases: 5. Germline assignment: CDR1 SQVTM and CDR2 ANQGSEA. The CDR3 region has the DNA TGCAGCGTTGACGGGACAGATTCCGAGCAGTACTTC. Translated: CSVDGTDSEQYF.

This clonotype has ten or more counts. This chain joins TRBV9 and TRBJ2-5, with 7 bases lining up with TRBD1. This CDR3 has 13 residues. V shed 2 bases, J shed 4 bases, and the junction held 2 bases outside the gene matches. The V gene's germline CDR1 is SGDLS and CDR2 YYNGEE. For the CDR3, the DNA is TGTGCCAGCAGCGTGCACAGGGGAGAGACCCAGTACTTC. Its translation is CASSVHRGETQYF.

The chain is built from TRBV24-1 and TRBJ2-6, with D tentatively TRBD1 (6 bases). The CDR3 length is 13 residues. Trimming took 2 bases from V and 9 from J, leaving 7 bases between them. Germline CDR1 and CDR2: KGHDR and SFDVKD. The CDR3 DNA reads as TGTGCCACCAGTGATTACAGGGACAACGTCCTGACTTTC. Translation gives CATSDYRDNVLTF.

The chain couples TRBV7-9 to TRBJ1-3, with D maybe TRBD1 (5 bases). Germline V gene sequence: CDR1 SEHNR, CDR2 FQNEAQ (reference sequence). The CDR3 consists of 16 residues. The germline V and J ends were trimmed by 4 bases and 4 bases, with 17 bases remaining between them. The CDR3 loop reads CASSWDRDVGGNTIYF. As DNA, the CDR3 is TGTGCCAGCAGCTGGGACCGGGACGTCGGAGGAAACACCATATATTTT.

The genes are TRBV2 and TRBJ2-2; D gene ambiguous. Between the trimmed V and J ends, which lost 1 base and 6 bases, there was a span of 6 bases. Germline CDR1 and CDR2: SNHLY and FYNNEI. CDR3 length: 13 residues. The CDR3 region has the DNA TGTGCCAGCAGTGAAGGGTTTCCCGGGGAGCTGTTTTTT. This gives the protein CASSEGFPGELFF. The full variable domain, rest sourced from reference TRBV2 and TRBJ2-2, is EPEVTQTPSHQVTQMGQEVILRCVPISNHLYFYWYRQILGQKVEFLVSFYNNEISEKSEIFDDQFSVERPDGSNFTLKIRSTKLEDSAMYFCASSEGFPGELFFGEGSRLTVL.

V gene TRBV27 combines with J gene TRBJ1-6; D may be TRBD1 (6 bases). This CDR3 comprises 16 residues. From germline, CDR1 is MNHEY and CDR2 SMNVEV (reference sequence). The V and J ends lost 7 bases and 10 bases respectively, with 23 bases between them. CDR3 nucleotide sequence: TGTGCCAGCACTATGAACCGGGACAACCGTGGCTCACCCCTCCACTTT. Translation gives CASTMNRDNRGSPLHF.

With respect to this clonotype: It may be a read error: a sequence one base away is much more abundant. CDR3 sequence reads: CASSRDINLDGELFF. Here the CDR3 DNA reads TGTGCCAGCAGCCGGGACATAAACTTGGACGGGGAGCTGTTTTTT. The V gene is TRBV9, the J gene TRBJ2-2, with a weak D call TRBD1 (6 bases). Trimming pared 4 bases from V and 7 bases from J, leaving 17 bases between. CDR1 and CDR2 (germline): SGDLS, YYNGEE. The CDR3 loop spans 15 amino acids.

Note on this clonotype: Compared with germline, one end of the junction differs, possibly owing to a read error. CDR3 DNA sequence: TGTGCCGGCAGCTTAGTGCGGGGTTTTGATGGCTACACCTTC. Translation gives CAGSLVRGFDGYTF. The chain recombines TRBV7-9 with TRBJ1-2; D gene unclear. The CDR3 sequence is 14 residues long. Germline loops: CDR1 SEHNR, CDR2 FQNEAQ (reference sequence). Filled out from reference TRBV7-9 and TRBJ1-2, the complete variable domain reads DTGVSQNPRHKITKRGQNVTFRCDPISEHNRLYWYRQTLGQGPEFLTYFQNEAQLEKSRLLSDRFSAERPKGSFSTLEIQRTEQGDSAMYLCAGSLVRGFDGYTFGSGTRLTVV.

This clonotype occurred many times. The chain couples TRBV30 to TRBJ2-7; D perhaps matches TRBD2 (6 bases). CDR1 GTSNPN and CDR2 SVGIG come from the germline V gene (reference sequence). V was clipped by 7 bases and J by 6 bases, with 10 bases between them. The CDR3 has 10 amino acids. DNA for the CDR3: TGTGCCTTTGGGGGGACCGAGCAGTACTTC. Its translation is CAFGGTEQYF.

The gene calls are TRBV28 and TRBJ2-7, with 8 bases lining up with TRBD2. The V segment lost 7 bases and the J segment 2 bases; nucleotides outside the gene matches: 13. Germline CDR1 and CDR2: MDHEN and SYDVKM. This CDR3 contains 16 residues. CDR3 sequence (DNA): TGTGCCAGCACCCCTCGGGGGGGGACTGGCCCCTACGAGCAGTACTTC. Its translation: CASTPRGGTGPYEQYF.

This chain joins TRBV5-1 and TRBJ2-5; 14 bases line up with TRBD2. Germline V gene data show CDR1 as SGHRS and CDR2 as YFSETQ. Trimming took 3 bases from V and 5 from J; bases not matched to a gene: 6. This CDR3 has 16 residues. The CDR3 DNA follows: TGCGCCAGCAGCTGGGGACTAGCGGGAGCAGACGAGACCCAGTACTTC. Amino acid sequence: CASSWGLAGADETQYF.

The rearrangement links TRBV20-1 to TRBJ1-1, with unresolved D. The CDR3 has 14 residues. Germline V gene sequence: CDR1 DFQATT, CDR2 SNEGSKA (reference sequence). With 3 bases removed from V and 3 bases from J, the gap between germline ends came to 14 bases. The CDR3 DNA reads as TGCAGTGCTAGGGGAGGGCTAGGAGACACTGAAGCTTTCTTT. It yields the protein CSARGGLGDTEAFF.

In this sample, this clonotype turned up many times. DNA of the CDR3: TGTGCCAGCAGCAGGCTAGCAGTGGGGCTCTCCTACGAGCAGTACTTC. The encoded protein is CASSRLAVGLSYEQYF. This rearrangement joins TRBV5-6 to TRBJ2-7; D may be TRBD1 or TRBD2 (5 bases each). The CDR3 sequence is 16 residues long. The V and J ends lost 4 bases and 0 bases respectively, with 17 bases between them. Germline CDR1 is SGHDT and CDR2 is YYEEEE.

This clonotype was seen many times. The chain is built from TRBV5-5 and TRBJ2-2; 8 bases are a match to TRBD1. There are 17 residues in the CDR3. Germline V lookup: CDR1 SGHKS, CDR2 YYEKEE (reference sequence). J lost 0 bases, V lost 6 bases, and 10 bases had no gene match. CDR3 loop: CASTIPWTGTNTGELFF. Here the CDR3 DNA reads TGTGCCAGCACTATACCATGGACAGGGACGAACACCGGGGAGCTGTTTTTT.

Many counts were recorded for this clonotype. This chain links TRBV6-2 or TRBV6-3 with TRBJ1-1; weak D call: TRBD1 (5 bases). Trimming removed 6 bases at V and 4 bases at J, with 15 bases between. The germline CDR1 and CDR2 sequences are MNHEY and SVGEGT. The length of the CDR3 is 14 residues. The CDR3 DNA reads TGTGCCAGCAGAGACGCGGGCGGGGGCACTGAAGCTTTCTTT. It translates to CASRDAGGGTEAFF.

This clonotype was counted once. The rearrangement uses TRBV19 and TRBJ2-7; 9 bases fit TRBD1. In germline, CDR1 is LNHDA, CDR2 SQIVND (reference sequence). V lost 4 bases to trimming and J lost 4 bases; unmatched junction nucleotides: 8. The CDR3 has 15 residues. CDR3 region: CASSTWRQGDYEQYF. The DNA for the CDR3 is TGTGCCAGTAGTACCTGGAGACAGGGGGATTACGAGCAGTACTTC.

The chain combines TRBV5-1 with TRBJ1-5; D gene ambiguous. V was clipped by 0 bases and J by 4 bases, with 17 bases between them. The CDR3 runs to 17 residues. Germline V lookup: CDR1 SGHRS, CDR2 YFSETQ. The CDR3 loop is CASSLGANWTPNQPQHF. The CDR3 DNA reads TGCGCCAGCAGCTTGGGGGCGAATTGGACTCCTAATCAGCCCCAGCATTTT.

The rearrangement joins TRBV20-1 to TRBJ2-1; either TRBD1 or TRBD2 may supply D (5 bases each). Germline V gene sequence: CDR1 DFQATT, CDR2 SNEGSKA (reference sequence). The CDR3 is 16 amino acids. V gave up 1 base and J gave up 1 base, with 14 bases separating them. The CDR3 spells CSARGEGQRSYNEQFF. CDR3 bases: TGCAGTGCTAGAGGAGAGGGGCAGCGGTCCTACAATGAGCAGTTCTTC.

Notes on this clonotype: Possible read error: a much larger clone is one base away. The chain has TRBV19 and TRBJ2-7; TRBD2 matches 9 bases. From germline, CDR1 is LNHDA and CDR2 SQIVND (reference sequence). This CDR3 contains 19 residues. The CDR3 sequence is CASSIGLAGVARNSYERYF. CDR3 coding DNA: TGTGCCAGTAGTATAGGATTAGCGGGAGTTGCGAGGAACTCCTACGAGCGGTACTTC.

This clonotype was observed at least ten times. The chain couples TRBV29-1 to TRBJ2-7, with TRBD2 as a possible D gene (5 bases). Germline values: CDR1 SQVTM, CDR2 ANQGSEA. The CDR3 loop spans 17 amino acids. V was shortened by 3 bases and J by 4 bases, with 25 bases between the two germline ends. The CDR3 here is CSVDGGSSRRTGYEQYF. CDR3 sequence (DNA): TGCAGCGTTGATGGTGGGTCTAGCAGGAGGACGGGTTACGAGCAGTACTTC.

The rearrangement joins TRBV7-9 to TRBJ2-5, with 9 nucleotides matching TRBD2. The CDR3 runs to 15 residues. J lost 4 bases, V lost 2 bases, and 5 bases had no gene match. The germline V gene has CDR1 SEHNR and CDR2 FQNEAQ (reference sequence). CDR3 sequence reads: CASSLTRGGRETQYF. Written as DNA, the CDR3 is TGTGCCAGCAGCTTAACGCGGGGGGGCCGAGAGACCCAGTACTTC.

The chain couples TRBV10-2 to TRBJ2-7; 8 nucleotides align to TRBD2. Germline CDR1 reads WSHSY; CDR2 reads SAAADI. The J segment lost 3 bases and the V segment lost 11 bases, leaving 12 bases of the junction unmatched. CDR3 length: 14 residues. The CDR3 nucleotides are TGCGCCTCAGCACACCAAGCGGGAGTCTACGAGCAGTACTTC. Translated: CASAHQAGVYEQYF.

This clonotype has just a few counts. The chain joins TRBV7-9 to TRBJ2-3; 7 nucleotides match TRBD2. Trimming cost V 9 bases and J 1 base; bases outside gene matches: 7. Germline loops: CDR1 SEHNR, CDR2 FQNEAQ (reference sequence). The CDR3 contains 14 residues. Here the CDR3 DNA reads TGTGCCAGTGGCGGGGGAGCCCGCACAGATACGCAGTATTTT. It is translated as CASGGGARTDTQYF.

This clonotype came up many times. Here the CDR3 DNA reads TGCGCCAGCAGCCAAGACTCCGAAGCTTTCTTT. Its protein is CASSQDSEAFF. The V gene is TRBV4-1, the J gene TRBJ1-1; D not resolved. Trimming cost V 0 bases and J 8 bases, with 4 bases left between them. The CDR3 contains 11 residues. CDR1 and CDR2 from the germline V gene are MGHRA and YSYEKL.